The entry below gives a single TCR beta chain sequence along with its context. Assay used: immunoSEQ multiplex PCR; TCRdb lists only in-frame clones, some missing. The sample includes 50,000 to 65,000 clones, 65% to 85% of them seen just once. This sample stems from a study of blood T cell repertoires in COVID-19. Study-wide background: COVID-19 samples, acute and convalescent, were from the United States, Italy and Spain. Nucleic acid was either cDNA or gDNA, and it came from T cells, B-cell-depleted T cells, or PBMCs.

V lost 3 bases and J lost 1; bases outside the gene matches: 9. Per the germline V gene, CDR1 is SGHDN and CDR2 is FVKESK. The length of the CDR3 is 17 residues. The genes are TRBV14 and TRBJ1-5; TRBD1 matches at 7 bases. This receptor was obtained from a woman in her fifties or sixties who had been exposed to COVID-19. The source material was PBMCs or T cells enriched from blood (not recorded which). This chain's CDR3 is CASSHPTGSVSNQPQHF. CDR3 nucleotides: TGTGCCAGCAGCCACCCGACAGGGAGTGTGAGCAATCAGCCCCAGCATTTT.